This T cell receptor (delta chain) was identified during a study of gamma-delta T cells after stem cell transplantation (TCRdb year 2016). Within its sample, this clone is large (0.1 to 1%). Its antigen remains unidentified. No qualities accompany the bases; no much larger clone lies one base away. Preparation of the library involved RT-PCR. Sequencing instrument: Illumina MiSeq. TCRdb called clones from the public reads with CATT, and repeated DNA sequences were later combined into one row. The sample table records 1,100 or so delta-chain clones; less than 40% of these occur just once. The ten biggest clones cover around 45% of the sample. For CDR1 and CDR2, the germline V gene lists GEAIGNYY and EKD. Measured from the cysteine to the phenylalanine, the CDR3 is 16 residues long. Only the CDR3 region is kept as DNA, spanning 48 bases read in frame from base 1. Compared with germline, V lacks 3 bases and J lacks 2 bases; bases without a gene match: 8.

Sample: gamma-delta T cells. The V and J segments used are TRDV2 and TRDJ1, and 10 junction bases match TRDD3. This clonotype originated in a human donor. It is not recorded whose cells these are; they may come from a transplant donor. The bases are TGTGCCTGTGACTCACTGGGGGATGAACGGACCGATAAACTCATCTTT. Its product reads: CACDSLGDERTDKLIF.